Sequencing of this T cell receptor beta chain was carried out in a study of T-cell memory formation after mild COVID-19. One entry per CDR3 protein, called by TCRdb with MiXCR from the 5' RACE reads. The data contain 410,000 or so distinct CDR3 sequences, 23% of them singletons. Germline CDR1 and CDR2: LGHNA and YNFKEQ. The CDR3 has 17 amino acids. Trimming left V 4 bases short and J 1 base short, with 19 bases between. Study-level results: Memory sampled before infection contained some responding clones, suggesting cross-reactive memory joined.

On this clonotype itself: The antigen is unknown.

The chain links TRBV4-2 to TRBJ2-5; possibly TRBD2 for D (7 bases). This TCR came from an adult woman who had mild COVID-19 (a few samples of this study predate the infection). Cell type and time point are not known. Source material: PBMCs or a T cell subset sorted from them (not recorded which). DNA for the CDR3: TGTGCCAGCAGCCCACTTGGGGGCGGGGGCCTCCAAGAGACCCAGTACTTC. Protein: CASSPLGGGGLQETQYF.